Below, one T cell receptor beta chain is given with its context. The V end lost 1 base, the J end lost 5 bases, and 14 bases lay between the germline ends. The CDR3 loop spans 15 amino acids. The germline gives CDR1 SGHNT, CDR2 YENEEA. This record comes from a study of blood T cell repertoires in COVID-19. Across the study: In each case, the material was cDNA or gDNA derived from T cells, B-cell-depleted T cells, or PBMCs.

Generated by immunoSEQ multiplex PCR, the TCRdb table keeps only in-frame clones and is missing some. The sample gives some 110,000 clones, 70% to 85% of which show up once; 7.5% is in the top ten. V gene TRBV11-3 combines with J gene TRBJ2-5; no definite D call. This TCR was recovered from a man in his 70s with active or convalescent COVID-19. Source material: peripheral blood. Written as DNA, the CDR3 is TGTGCCAGCAGCTTAGGCACGGCGGTAGAGGAGACCCAGTACTTC. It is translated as CASSLGTAVEETQYF.